A single sample gave rise to the 13 T cell receptor beta chains below, sequenced in a study of identical twins. A single record per CDR3 protein comes from TCRdb applying MiXCR to the 5' RACE reads. The sample consists of hundreds of thousands of distinct CDR3 sequences, roughly 26% of them appearing once. These data were also filed under a second study, of T cells expressing NK-cell markers.

The sample taken for sequencing was CD4+ T cells sorted from blood. The receptors derive from a woman aged 18-29 years in good health.

This clonotype occurred a few times. The genes are TRBV7-8 and TRBJ2-7, with TRBD1 identical over 8 bases. CDR3 length: 12 residues. Unmatched junction bases numbered 3, after V lost 5 bases and J lost 6 bases. Germline CDR1 and CDR2: SGHVS and FQNEAQ. The CDR3 sequence: CASSPGQGEQYF. The CDR3 DNA follows: TGTGCCAGCAGCCCCGGACAGGGCGAGCAGTACTTC.

This chain joins TRBV11-3 and TRBJ2-4, with TRBD1 identical over 8 bases. J gave up 15 bases and V 0 bases, and 7 bases lay outside the gene matches. The CDR3 extends over 13 amino acids. Germline V CDR1 and CDR2: SGHNT, YENEEA. The chain's CDR3 is CASSLDQGDRWYF. The CDR3 DNA reads TGTGCCAGCAGCTTAGATCAAGGGGACAGGTGGTACTTC.

This clonotype was picked up a small number of times. The CDR3 loop is CASSPTSAGGPDTQYF. CDR3 bases: TGTGCCAGCAGTCCAACCTCCGCGGGGGGCCCAGATACGCAGTATTTT. V and J are TRBV27 and TRBJ2-3, with 8 bases identical to TRBD2. V shed 5 bases and J 4 bases; nucleotides not matched to a gene: 11. Per germline, CDR1 MNHEY and CDR2 SMNVEV (reference sequence). The CDR3 loop spans 16 amino acids.

The sample holds a few counts of this clonotype. CDR3 nucleotides: TGTGCCAGCTCTAGGGACGAGACTTACGAGCAGTACTTC. Protein: CASSRDETYEQYF. The chain recombines TRBV6-1 with TRBJ2-7; either TRBD1 or TRBD2 may supply D (5 bases each). CDR1 is MNHNS, CDR2 SASEGT, per germline. The CDR3 runs to 13 residues. V was shortened by 8 bases and J by 4 bases, with 15 bases between the two germline ends.

V is TRBV20-1 and J is TRBJ2-3, with a tentative D call TRBD2 (7 bases). Trimming shortened V by 0 bases and J by 2 bases, and 12 bases separated the two germline ends. Germline V lookup: CDR1 DFQATT, CDR2 SNEGSKA (reference sequence). The CDR3 consists of 15 residues. CDR3 bases: TGCAGTGCTAGAGATTACGGGGGGCACACAGATACGCAGTATTTT. This sequence encodes CSARDYGGHTDTQYF.

The chain joins TRBV6-2 or TRBV6-3 to TRBJ2-2; D not resolved. The CDR3 is made up of 18 amino acids. Germline V gene data show CDR1 as MNHEY and CDR2 as SVGEGT. V lost 4 bases, J lost 0 bases, and 18 bases lay in between. In DNA, the CDR3 is TGTGCCAGCAGTTTACCTGTAATCGGCAGGACGAACACCGGGGAGCTGTTTTTT. Translated, it gives CASSLPVIGRTNTGELFF.

The table lists this clonotype with a few counts. V gene TRBV11-2 combines with J gene TRBJ2-6; D remains unclear. The germline V and J ends were trimmed by 5 bases and 4 bases, with 12 bases remaining between them. The V gene's germline CDR1 is SGHAT and CDR2 FQNNGV. This CDR3 is built from 15 residues. Here the CDR3 DNA reads TGTGCCAGCAGCGATCGGGTATACGGGGCCAACGTCCTGACTTTC. Protein product: CASSDRVYGANVLTF.

This clonotype was picked up a small number of times. The chain employs TRBV25-1 and TRBJ1-2; D gene uncertain. Germline lookup yields CDR1 MGHDK and CDR2 SYGVNS. This CDR3 is 14 amino acids long. The ends were cut back, 0 bases at V and 6 bases at J, with 11 bases in the middle. CDR3 nucleotides: TGTGCCAGCAGTGAATATAGCTCGCTCCATGGCTACACCTTC. This sequence encodes CASSEYSSLHGYTF.

The chain joins TRBV12-3 or TRBV12-4 to TRBJ1-6; D may be TRBD1 (6 bases). The CDR3 spans 15 residues. Trimming cost V 6 bases and J 10 bases, with 19 bases left between them. CDR3 in DNA: TGTGCCAGCAGGCCGGAACAGGGTAGAGAATCACCCCTCCACTTT. Residues: CASRPEQGRESPLHF.

This clonotype has just a few counts. The rearrangement joins TRBV20-1 to TRBJ2-7, with 7 bases identical to TRBD1. Looked up from germline, CDR1 is DFQATT and CDR2 is SNEGSKA (reference sequence). The V gene end was trimmed by 0 bases and the J gene end by 7 bases; junction bases not matched to a gene: 6. The CDR3 runs to 13 residues. The CDR3 bases are TGCAGTGCTAGAGATAGGGGGCCGGAAGAGCAGTACTTC. As protein: CSARDRGPEEQYF.

In DNA form, the CDR3 reads TGCAGTGCTAGAGAGGGGACTTATGAACAAGAGACCCAGTACTTC. Its protein is CSAREGTYEQETQYF. The gene calls are TRBV20-1 and TRBJ2-5; D possibly corresponds to TRBD2 (6 bases). The CDR3 loop spans 15 amino acids. The V gene lost 0 bases and the J gene lost 2 bases, with 13 bases spanning the gap. CDR1 DFQATT and CDR2 SNEGSKA come from the germline V gene (reference sequence).

This clonotype was observed a few times. DNA for the CDR3: TGTGCCAGCAGTTTCGGTGGTTTCTCTGGCTACACCTTC. Encoded protein: CASSFGGFSGYTF. V usage is TRBV12-3 or TRBV12-4 and J usage is TRBJ1-2; the D is unclear. The CDR3 runs 13 residues. Trimming shortened V by 3 bases and J by 7 bases, and 12 bases separated the two germline ends.

The V gene is TRBV20-1, the J gene TRBJ2-1, with D possibly matching TRBD2 (5 bases). This CDR3 has 12 residues. The germline V gene encodes CDR1 DFQATT and CDR2 SNEGSKA (reference sequence). The ends were cut back, 3 bases at V and 4 bases at J, with 7 bases in the middle. CDR3 protein: CSASGVYNEQFF. DNA for the CDR3: TGCAGTGCTAGCGGGGTTTACAATGAGCAGTTCTTC.